Presented here are 4 T cell receptor beta chains from one specimen sequenced in a study of cytomegalovirus exposure and HLA in healthy donors. Measured with immunoSEQ multiplex PCR; TCRdb has only the in-frame clones, and not every one. This sample carries approximately 200,000 clones, 75% to 95% of them seen once, and the ten largest clones take approximately 1%. Sequenced input: PBMCs. Every receptor here comes from a woman aged 18-29 years in good health and CMV-seronegative.

This clone appeared once. This chain joins TRBV6-1 and TRBJ2-3; the D gene is possibly TRBD2 (6 bases). The CDR3 is 15 residues long. The V gene's germline CDR1 is MNHNS and CDR2 SASEGT. V dropped 8 bases and J dropped 4 bases, with 19 bases sitting between them. The CDR3 nucleotides are TGTGCCAGCCAAAGAGCGGGCGCGGGTCCAGATACGCAGTATTTT. Protein sequence: CASQRAGAGPDTQYF.

The J gene is TRBJ1-5, the V gene TRBV15; 9 bases align to TRBD1. Per the germline V gene, CDR1 is LNHNV and CDR2 is YYDKDF (reference sequence). The CDR3 has 15 residues. With 1 base clipped from V and 4 bases from J, the junction kept 2 bases outside the gene matches. DNA for the CDR3: TGTGCCACCAGCAGAGCGGGACAGGGAAATCAGCCCCAGCATTTT. It codes for CATSRAGQGNQPQHF.

The CDR3, as DNA: TGTGCCAGCAGTTTGAGCTCTGGGGCCAACGTCCTGACTTTC. Residues: CASSLSSGANVLTF. The rearrangement joins TRBV28 to TRBJ2-6, with no clear D. Looked up from germline, CDR1 is MDHEN and CDR2 is SYDVKM. V dropped 3 bases and J dropped 0 bases, with 3 bases sitting between them. The CDR3 runs to 14 residues.

The chain uses TRBV2 and TRBJ1-4, with D perhaps matching TRBD1 (6 bases). Trimming took 8 bases from V and 7 from J, leaving 20 bases between them. The germline V gene has CDR1 SNHLY and CDR2 FYNNEI. This CDR3 contains 15 residues. The CDR3: CASSPTGGEGEKLFF. As DNA, the CDR3 is TGTGCCAGCTCCCCGACAGGAGGCGAGGGTGAAAAACTGTTTTTT.